This T cell receptor beta chain was sequenced during a study of blood T cell repertoires in COVID-19. Study summary: T cells, B-cell-depleted T cells, or PBMCs provided the cDNA or gDNA that served as material.

The assay was immunoSEQ multiplex PCR, and TCRdb's table has in-frame clones only and misses some. Of roughly 63,000 clones in the sample, roughly 85% were seen once. This clone showed up just once. The TCR sequence derives from a human donor in a cohort sampled during active COVID-19. Sequenced input: peripheral blood.

The CDR3 DNA follows: TGTGCCAGCAGTGCCCACAGTGGCACCTACTATGGCTACACCTTC. Translated, it gives CASSAHSGTYYGYTF. The chain carries TRBV28 and TRBJ1-2, with unresolved D. Germline V gene lookup returns CDR1 MDHEN and CDR2 SYDVKM. The V end was cut by 5 bases, the J end by 3 bases, with 16 bases between. CDR3 size: 15 residues.